The T cell receptor beta chain under discussion was sequenced for a study of T cells in Graves' hyperthyroidism and ophthalmopathy. The study's findings and limits: Using 13 V-J features, a model discriminated ophthalmopathy from stable hyperthyroidism.

Worth noting for this clonotype: Its antigen remains unidentified.

The CDR3 regions of TCR beta were amplified from RNA transcripts. TCR CDR3 regions were first amplified by RT-PCR with HTBI primers. TCRdb reprocessed the multiplex PCR reads via MiXCR and lists one record per CDR3 protein. The sample lists 660,000 or so distinct CDR3 sequences, around 21% seen once, with 30% to 40% in the top ten. V shed 5 bases and J shed 6 bases, with 8 bases lying between them. CDR3 size: 11 residues. Germline lookup yields CDR1 SGHAT and CDR2 FQNNGV. The sequenced sample was blood. This chain links TRBV11-2 with TRBJ2-7; D ambiguous. This sequence originates from a man aged 25-40 years with Graves' ophthalmopathy. CDR3 amino acids: CASSRAPEQYF. The CDR3 DNA follows: TGTGCCAGCAGCCGCGCCCCCGAGCAGTACTTC.